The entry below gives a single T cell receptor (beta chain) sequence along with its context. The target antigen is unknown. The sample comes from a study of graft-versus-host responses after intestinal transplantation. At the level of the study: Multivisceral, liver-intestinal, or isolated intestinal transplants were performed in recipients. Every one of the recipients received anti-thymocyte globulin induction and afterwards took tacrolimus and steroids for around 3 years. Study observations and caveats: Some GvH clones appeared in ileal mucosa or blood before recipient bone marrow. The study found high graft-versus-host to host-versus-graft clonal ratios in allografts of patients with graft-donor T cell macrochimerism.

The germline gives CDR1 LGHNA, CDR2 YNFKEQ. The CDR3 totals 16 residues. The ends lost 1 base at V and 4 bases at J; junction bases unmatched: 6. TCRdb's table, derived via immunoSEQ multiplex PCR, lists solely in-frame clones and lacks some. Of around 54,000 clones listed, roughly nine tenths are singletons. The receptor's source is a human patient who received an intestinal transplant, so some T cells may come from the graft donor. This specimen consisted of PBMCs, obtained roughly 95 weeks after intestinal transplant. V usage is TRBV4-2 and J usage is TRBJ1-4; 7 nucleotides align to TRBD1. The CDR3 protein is CASSQGPGTDNEKLFF. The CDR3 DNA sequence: TGTGCCAGCAGCCAAGGCCCCGGGACAGATAATGAAAAACTGTTTTTT.